This TCR beta chain originates from a study of beta chain features in type 1 diabetes. In regard to this clone: Being one base from a much bigger clone, this may be a read error. The same CDR3 arises from other DNA sequences in this sample as well.

Of the isolated RNA, all was reverse transcribed, and so the sequenced material was expressed TCRB transcripts. Measured with immunoSEQ multiplex PCR; TCRdb has only the in-frame clones, and not every one. The data show about 340,000 clones, with 6.5% to 10% seen just once and roughly 0.44% held by the top ten. Per germline, CDR1 SGHNT and CDR2 YYREEE (reference sequence). CDR3 length equals 13 residues. V gave up 6 bases and J gave up 4 bases, with 13 bases separating them. Specimen: central memory CD4+ T cells from blood. The TCR sequence derives from a woman under 30 in good health. The chain links TRBV5-4 to TRBJ2-5; D may be TRBD2 (6 bases). The CDR3 loop reads CASTGRGSETQYF. CDR3 nucleotides: TGTGCCAGCACGGGGCGGGGTTCAGAGACCCAGTACTTC.